The present TCR beta chain was sequenced within a study of blood T cell repertoires in COVID-19. Only in-frame clones appear in the TCRdb table, and some are missing; sequencing was by immunoSEQ multiplex PCR. Of about 210,000 clones listed, roughly nine tenths are singletons. Germline trimming cut 4 bases from V and 2 bases from J; bases unmatched to any gene: 7. The germline CDR1 and CDR2 sequences are LGHDT and YNNKEL (reference sequence). This CDR3 contains 15 residues. The clonotype originates from a woman aged 70-85 years with acute or convalescent COVID-19. Sequenced input: peripheral blood. The V and J genes are TRBV3-1 (or the pseudogene TRBV3-2) and TRBJ1-2; 7 bases match TRBD1. In DNA form, the CDR3 reads TGTGCCAGCAGCCCTCAGGGGGTTCTAAACTATGGCTACACCTTC. This sequence encodes CASSPQGVLNYGYTF.